This entry concerns a single T cell receptor (beta chain). Its cognate antigen is unknown. The sample's time point: cycle 4 day 1 (C4D1), after 6 weeks of nivolumab. After autologous stem cell transplantation all patients relapsed, and prior brentuximab vedotin exposure differed between cohorts. Isolation of CD4+ T cells from thawed PBMCs was performed by magnetic negative selection. V gave up 1 base and J gave up 2 bases, with 11 bases separating them. Germline-derived CDR1 and CDR2 are LGHNA and YNFKEQ. CDR3 length equals 16 residues. The data were obtained in a study of PD-1 blockade in classical Hodgkin lymphoma. Study as a whole: Patients were treated with nivolumab at 3 mg/kg, and this was given intravenously every 2 weeks.

Regarding the study as a whole: For complete responders, baseline diversity was comparable to that of newly diagnosed patients. The authors excluded patients who started nivolumab under 1 year after ASCT.

Profiling relied on immunoSEQ multiplex PCR, and the TCRdb table lists in-frame clones only, not all of them. The sample yields around 18,000 clones, roughly four fifths seen once. The V and J genes are TRBV4-2 and TRBJ2-2; tentatively, D is TRBD2 (6 bases). The source of this sequence is a human donor with classical Hodgkin lymphoma. The material sequenced was CD4+ T cells from blood, taken before the fourth cycle of nivolumab. The CDR3: CASSQAWGENTGELFF. The CDR3 DNA reads TGTGCCAGCAGCCAAGCCTGGGGGGAAAACACCGGGGAGCTGTTTTTT.